This TCR beta chain was obtained from a study of shared clonotypes between healthy human individuals. Trimming removed 5 bases at V and 2 bases at J, with 12 bases between. The germline V gene encodes CDR1 MNHEY and CDR2 SMNVEV (reference sequence). The CDR3 extends over 14 amino acids. Points from the study as a whole: The sharing of about 5% of naive CD4 clonotypes was seen across a handful of donors. Researchers sampled blood only, noting tissue repertoires likely differ.

Concerning this clone: Its antigen is undetermined.

The assay ran at deep level. Genomic DNA of each subset was evenly split across several immunoSEQ plates. Libraries were prepared by immunoSEQ multiplex PCR; TCRdb keeps only in-frame clonotypes and omits some of them. The sample consists of approximately 320,000 clones, around 86% of them appearing once. The rearrangement links TRBV27 to TRBJ1-2, with a weak D call TRBD1 (6 bases). The source is a man aged 18-30 years in good health. Sequenced material: memory CD8+ T cells sorted from blood. Stated subset: CD45RO+ cells pooled with CCR7-negative TemRA cells. The CDR3 DNA reads as TGTGCCAGCAGTCTCACAGGGACCAACTATGGCTACACCTTC. This codes for CASSLTGTNYGYTF.